This T cell receptor (beta chain) was identified in a study of T cells after yellow fever vaccination. CDR1 and CDR2 (germline): SGHDT, YYEEEE. Trimming took off 2 bases at V and 8 bases at J, with 16 bases between the two ends. The CDR3 runs to 15 residues. In TCRdb, the 5' RACE reads were re-called with MiXCR into one record per CDR3 protein. Of some 120,000 distinct CDR3 sequences in the sample, 7.5% to 10% are singletons; the top ten hold 40%. This sequence joins TRBV5-6 and TRBJ2-2, with D tentatively TRBD1 or TRBD2 (6 bases each). Sequenced here: CD8+ T cells sorted from PBMCs, sampled on the day of the yellow fever booster vaccination. This receptor was obtained from a man aged 18 to 30 who received the YFV17D yellow fever vaccine. The CDR3 spells CASSFYREVAGELFF. CDR3 DNA: TGTGCCAGCAGCTTCTACAGGGAGGTAGCGGGGGAGCTGTTTTTT.